The text below deals with one TCR beta chain. Its antigen remains undetermined. No base-level quality is on record; no much larger clone is a single base apart. Read against the paper, the sample's treatment or condition label means: oral pan-JAK inhibitor, 5-10 mg twice daily. Peripheral blood and lesional scalp punch biopsies were obtained from patients with alopecia areata. PBMCs were isolated by density centrifugation and stained for CD3, CD4 and CD8, after which CD4+ and CD8+ T cells were sorted on a FACSAria. The CDR3 sequence holds 15 residues, the cysteine and phenylalanine included. Only the CDR3 DNA is retained, 45 bases long and in frame from the first base. Relative to germline, V is 6 bases shorter and J is 0 bases shorter, with 13 bases between their ends. The germline V gene sets CDR1 to MDHEN and CDR2 to SYDVKM. The record originates from a study of CD8+ T cells in alopecia areata (dated by TCRdb to the late 2010s). Concerning the study at large: The treated patients, all with moderate-to-severe alopecia areata, were enrolled in an open-label pilot trial of oral tofacitinib given at 5 to 10 mg twice daily. Tofacitinib was administered for 6 to 18 months, and 6 months of follow-up off drug were then conducted to assess delayed response and recurrence. The SALT score, which quantifies the percentage of affected scalp surface area, was used to measure disease severity in treated patients. The study used high-throughput TCRbeta sequencing to examine T cell clonal expansion in alopecia areata, in both the C3H/HeJ mouse model and human patients. Human TCRbeta sequencing covered scalp tissue and sorted CD4+ and CD8+ peripheral blood T cells from patchy and totalis/universalis alopecia areata patients and healthy controls. Biopsies were taken from tofacitinib-treated patients at baseline and at 4 and 24 weeks of treatment, and a later scalp biopsy was taken in several of the tofacitinib-treated patients. Scalp clonality was compared across normal scalp (n=4), patchy alopecia areata scalp (n=8), and alopecia totalis/universalis scalp (n=8). The RNA source kit depended on sample type: the PAXgene miRNA kit for fixed scalp, the miRNeasy kit for PBMCs, and the RNeasy kit for mouse skin. Amplification of TCRbeta CDR3 regions was done by immunoSEQ multiplex PCR using 35 Vbeta forward primers and 13 Jbeta reverse primers. The paper as a whole reports these results and caveats: With tofacitinib, both scalp clonality and the number of expanded CD8+ clones among the top 100 scalp clones went down significantly. Unlike mouse skin, where gammadelta T cells dominate, normal human skin contains resident alphabeta T cells that get sequenced too, which complicates analysis of the scalp TCR repertoire. TCR sequences shared between patients were less clear than in mice, possibly partly because of HLA diversity in the patient population. Many expanded lesional clones persisted in scalp and blood during tofacitinib treatment, which may partly explain relapse after stopping treatment. Because the treated cohort was small and included a single nonresponder, larger studies are needed to assess links between baseline CD8+ expansion and response. Lesional scalp, especially in alopecia totalis/universalis, showed higher clonality and more expanded CD8+ clones than normal scalp, suggesting antigenic drive.

Library prep was done by the immunoSEQ multiplex PCR assay. RNA was extracted from all samples and reverse transcribed into cDNA as template for TCR sequencing. SuperScript III was used for first-strand cDNA synthesis, primed with a 2:1 mix of oligo-dT and random hexamers. Amplification bias was assessed with a synthetic immune receptor repertoire, and residual bias was removed computationally. Under the source paper's analysis protocol: Raw reads were preprocessed to remove errors, and CDR3 was defined by IMGT conventions from the conserved cysteine to phenylalanine. To get clonality, Shannon entropy was normalized by log2 of the number of productive unique TCRs and the result was subtracted from 1. Scalp TCRbeta sequences were cross-referenced with sorted blood CD4 and CD8 repertoires so that the CD4 or CD8 identity of scalp clones could be inferred. TCRdb stores this immuneACCESS table with in-frame sequences only. Part of the clones is absent; in the studies checked, under half of the shortfall reflects unresolved V genes, and no reason is known for the rest. V and J calls and clone size come straight from that table; D and trimming were deduced from the DNA. This sample holds around 86,000 clones; approximately 70% were observed only once. Roughly 17% of the sample is taken by the ten largest.

The source of this sequence is a human donor with alopecia areata. This chain is built from TRBV28 and TRBJ2-3; no confident D gene assignment can be made. This sample comprised CD8+ T cells sorted from blood, obtained at week 44, from a patient treated with tofacitinib. Here is the DNA: TGTGCCAGCAGCCCCGCGGCAACTAGCACAGATACGCAGTATTTT. This codes for CASSPAATSTDTQYF.